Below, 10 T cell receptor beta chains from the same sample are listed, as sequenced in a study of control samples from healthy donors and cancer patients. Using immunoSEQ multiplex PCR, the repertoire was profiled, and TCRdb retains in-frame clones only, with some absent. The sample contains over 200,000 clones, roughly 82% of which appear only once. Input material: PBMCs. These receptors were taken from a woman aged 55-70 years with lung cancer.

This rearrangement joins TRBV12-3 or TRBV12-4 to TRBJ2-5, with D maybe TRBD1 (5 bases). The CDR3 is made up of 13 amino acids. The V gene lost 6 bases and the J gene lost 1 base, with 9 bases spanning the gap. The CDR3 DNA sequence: TGTGCCAGCAGACCGGACATCCAAGAGACCCAGTACTTC. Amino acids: CASRPDIQETQYF.

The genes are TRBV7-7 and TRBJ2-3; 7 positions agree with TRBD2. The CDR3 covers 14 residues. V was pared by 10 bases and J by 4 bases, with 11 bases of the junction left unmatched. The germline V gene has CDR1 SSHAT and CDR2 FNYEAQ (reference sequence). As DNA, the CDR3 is TGTGCCACCATGGAGCGGGAAGGAGCAGATACGCAGTATTTT. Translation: CATMEREGADTQYF. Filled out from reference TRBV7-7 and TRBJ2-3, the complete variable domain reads GAGVSQSPRYKVTKRGQDVTLRCDPISSHATLYWYQQALGQGPEFLTYFNYEAQPDKSGLPSDRFSAERPEGSISTLTIQRTEQRDSAMYRCATMEREGADTQYFGPGTRLTVL.

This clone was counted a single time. Here the CDR3 reads CASSFGLAGVDGELFF. CDR3 DNA: TGTGCCAGCAGCTTTGGACTAGCGGGAGTAGACGGGGAGCTGTTTTTT. The V and J genes are TRBV5-4 and TRBJ2-2; 13 bases fit TRBD2. With V trimmed by 2 bases and J by 7 bases, 5 bases remained unmatched. The CDR3 consists of 16 residues. Germline values: CDR1 SGHNT, CDR2 YYREEE (reference sequence).

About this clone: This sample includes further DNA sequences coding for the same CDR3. In DNA, the CDR3 is TGTGCCAGCTCACCGGTAGCAGGGGGTAATTCACCCCTCCACTTT. Protein sequence: CASSPVAGGNSPLHF. The chain combines TRBV18 with TRBJ1-6, with TRBD1 matching over 7 bases. The CDR3 length is 15 residues. Germline V gives CDR1 KGHSH, CDR2 LQKENI. V lost 3 bases to trimming and J lost 6 bases; unmatched junction nucleotides: 5.

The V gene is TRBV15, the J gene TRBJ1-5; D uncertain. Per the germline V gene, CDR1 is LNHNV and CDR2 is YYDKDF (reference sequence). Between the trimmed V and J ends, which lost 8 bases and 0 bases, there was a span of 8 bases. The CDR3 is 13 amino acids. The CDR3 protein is CATCGNSNQPQHF. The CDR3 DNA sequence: TGTGCCACCTGCGGGAATAGCAATCAGCCCCAGCATTTT. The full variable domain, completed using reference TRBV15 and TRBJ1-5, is DAMVIQNPRYQVTQFGKPVTLSCSQTLNHNVMYWYQQKSSQAPKLLFHYYDKDFNNEADTPDNFQSRRPNTSFCFLDIRSPGLGDTAMYLCATCGNSNQPQHFGDGTRLSIL.

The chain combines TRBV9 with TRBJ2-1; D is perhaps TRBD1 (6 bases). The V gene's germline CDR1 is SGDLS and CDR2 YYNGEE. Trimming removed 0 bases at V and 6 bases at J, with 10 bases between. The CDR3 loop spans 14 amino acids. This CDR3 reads CASSVVLDSNEQFF. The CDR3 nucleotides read TGTGCCAGCAGCGTAGTTTTGGACAGCAATGAGCAGTTCTTC.

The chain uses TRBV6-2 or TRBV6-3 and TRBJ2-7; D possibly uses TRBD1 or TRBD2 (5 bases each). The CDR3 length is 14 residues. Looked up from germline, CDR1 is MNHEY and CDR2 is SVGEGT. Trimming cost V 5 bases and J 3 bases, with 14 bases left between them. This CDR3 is CASSPQGDYYEQYF. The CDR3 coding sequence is TGTGCCAGCAGTCCCCAGGGAGACTACTACGAGCAGTACTTC.

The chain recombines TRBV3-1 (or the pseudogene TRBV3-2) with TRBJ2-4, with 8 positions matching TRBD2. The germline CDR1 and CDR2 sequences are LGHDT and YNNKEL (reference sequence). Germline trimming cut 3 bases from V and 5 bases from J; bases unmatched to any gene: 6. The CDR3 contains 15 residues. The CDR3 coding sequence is TGTGCCAGCAGCCAGCGGGGGGCGGTGGAAAACATTCAGTACTTC. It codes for CASSQRGAVENIQYF.

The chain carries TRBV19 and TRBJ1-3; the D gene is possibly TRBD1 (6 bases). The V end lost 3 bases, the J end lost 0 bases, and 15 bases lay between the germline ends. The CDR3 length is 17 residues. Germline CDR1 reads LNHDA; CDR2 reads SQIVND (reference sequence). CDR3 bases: TGTGCCAGTAGTATCTCCGGGACACCCTACTCTGGAAACACCATATATTTT. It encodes CASSISGTPYSGNTIYF.

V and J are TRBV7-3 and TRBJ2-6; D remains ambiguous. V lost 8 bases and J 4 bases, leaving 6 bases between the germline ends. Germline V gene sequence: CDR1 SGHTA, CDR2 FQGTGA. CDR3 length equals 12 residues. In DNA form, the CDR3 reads TGTGCCAGCGGAAAAGGGGCCAACGTCCTGACTTTC. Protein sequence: CASGKGANVLTF.